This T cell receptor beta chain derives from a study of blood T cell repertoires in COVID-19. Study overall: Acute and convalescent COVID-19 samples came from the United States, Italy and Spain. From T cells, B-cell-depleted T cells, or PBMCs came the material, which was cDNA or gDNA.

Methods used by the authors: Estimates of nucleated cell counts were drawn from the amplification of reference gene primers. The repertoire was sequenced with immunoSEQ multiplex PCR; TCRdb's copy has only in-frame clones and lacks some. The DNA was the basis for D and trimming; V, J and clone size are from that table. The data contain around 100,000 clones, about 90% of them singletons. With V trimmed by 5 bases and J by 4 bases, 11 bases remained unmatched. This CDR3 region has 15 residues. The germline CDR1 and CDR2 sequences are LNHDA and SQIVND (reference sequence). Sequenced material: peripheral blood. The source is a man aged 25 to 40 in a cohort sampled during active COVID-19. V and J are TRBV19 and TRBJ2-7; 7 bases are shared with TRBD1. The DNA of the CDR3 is TGTGCCAGTAGTCACCGGGACAGTGCATGGTACGAGCAGTACTTC. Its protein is CASSHRDSAWYEQYF.